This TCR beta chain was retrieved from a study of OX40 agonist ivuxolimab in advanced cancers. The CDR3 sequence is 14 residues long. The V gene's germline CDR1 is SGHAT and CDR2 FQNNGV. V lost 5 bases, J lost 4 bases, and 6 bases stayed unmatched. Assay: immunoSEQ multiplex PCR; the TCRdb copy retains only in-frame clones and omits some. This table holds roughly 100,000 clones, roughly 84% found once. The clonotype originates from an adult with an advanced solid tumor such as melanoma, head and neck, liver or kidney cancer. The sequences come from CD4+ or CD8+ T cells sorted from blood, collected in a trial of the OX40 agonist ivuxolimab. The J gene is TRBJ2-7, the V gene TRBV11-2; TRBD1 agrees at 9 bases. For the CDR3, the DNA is TGTGCCAGCAGCCGGGACAGGGAGTCGTACGAGCAGTACTTC. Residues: CASSRDRESYEQYF.